The 24 T cell receptor beta chains below all came from one sample that was sequenced in a study of blood T cells in healthy people across ages. Next came a second PCR, run for about 7 to 11 cycles, which used a sample-barcoded 5' primer along with a J-beta primer mix. MiXCR, applied by TCRdb to the 5' RACE reads, yields one record per CDR3 protein. Found here are 800,000 to 1,000,000 distinct CDR3 sequences, roughly 48% of them singletons; the top ten hold 13%. Material: blood. All receptors come from a young man in good health.

This chain uses TRBV4-1 with TRBJ2-5, with 7 bases lining up with TRBD2. The DNA end lines up better with TRBJ2-7; the J call may be wrong. Germline V gene data show CDR1 as MGHRA and CDR2 as YSYEKL. The CDR3 covers 14 residues. The CDR3 protein is CASSQETSAYEQYF. The DNA for the CDR3 is TGCGCCAGCAGCCAAGAAACTAGCGCTTACGAGCAGTACTTC.

This clonotype was detected a few times. The rearrangement uses TRBV10-3 and TRBJ1-2, with 9 bases matching TRBD1. CDR1 ENHRY and CDR2 SYGVKD come from the germline V gene. Trimming cost V 7 bases and J 8 bases; bases outside gene matches: 8. This CDR3 is 13 amino acids long. The CDR3, as DNA: TGTGCCATCAAAGGGACAGGGATGGAGGGCTACACCTTC. Protein: CAIKGTGMEGYTF.

This clonotype came up a few times. This sequence may be a read error, since a much larger clone differs from it by one base. This chain uses TRBV5-1 with TRBJ2-3, with 7 nucleotides matching TRBD2. The germline gives CDR1 SGHRS, CDR2 YFSETQ. This CDR3 is built from 18 residues. The trim removed 1 base at V and 1 base at J, leaving 12 bases unmatched. The CDR3 nucleotides are TGCGCCAGCAGCTTGAACCCACCTCTAGCGGTTCGCACAGATACGCAGTATTTT. Protein product: CASSLNPPLAVRTDTQYF. The variable domain in full, with the rest retrieved from reference TRBV5-1 and TRBJ2-3, is KAGVTQTPRYLIKTRGQQVTLSCSPISGHRSVSWYQQTPGQGLQFLFEYFSETQRNKGNFPGRFSGRQFSNSRSEMNVSTLELGDSALYLCASSLNPPLAVRTDTQYFGPGTRLTVL.

The rearrangement uses TRBV3-1 and TRBJ2-4; 7 bases match TRBD1. Germline V gene data show CDR1 as LGHDT and CDR2 as YNNKEL (reference sequence). Trimming took 4 bases from V and 4 from J; bases not matched to a gene: 10. This CDR3 comprises 16 residues. The CDR3 DNA reads as TGTGCCAGCAGCCTATATACCGGGACAGCGAAAAACATTCAGTACTTC. It yields the protein CASSLYTGTAKNIQYF.

The V call is TRBV20-1, the J call TRBJ1-5; TRBD1 is a possible D gene (6 bases). The CDR3 is made up of 15 amino acids. Per germline, CDR1 DFQATT and CDR2 SNEGSKA (reference sequence). The V and J ends lost 4 bases and 4 bases respectively, with 17 bases between them. In DNA, the CDR3 is TGCAGTGCTAAGTCGGAGACAGGTTATAATCAGCCCCAGCATTTT. Amino acid sequence: CSAKSETGYNQPQHF.

The V call is TRBV5-1, the J call TRBJ2-1; 8 nucleotides agree with TRBD1. The germline gives CDR1 SGHRS, CDR2 YFSETQ. V lost 1 base, J lost 10 bases, and 13 bases stayed unmatched. This CDR3 spans 16 amino acids. CDR3 sequence reads: CASSLFSGQGVKEQFF. The CDR3 DNA follows: TGCGCCAGCAGCTTGTTCAGCGGACAGGGTGTAAAGGAGCAGTTCTTC.

This clonotype was seen only a few times. The chain combines TRBV28 with TRBJ2-2; 10 bases are a match to TRBD1. The V gene end was trimmed by 7 bases and the J gene end by 3 bases; junction bases not matched to a gene: 11. The CDR3 is 17 amino acids. Germline values: CDR1 MDHEN, CDR2 SYDVKM. The CDR3 spells CASIFLAGTGDTGELFF. The CDR3 DNA reads TGTGCCAGCATCTTCCTCGCCGGGACAGGGGACACCGGGGAGCTGTTTTTT.

The CDR3 bases are TGTGCCAGCATCGAACCCGGGACGGTGATCGGCTCACCCCTCCACTTT. As protein: CASIEPGTVIGSPLHF. V is TRBV6-1 and J is TRBJ1-6; a weak D match, TRBD1 (5 bases). The germline CDR1 and CDR2 sequences are MNHNS and SASEGT. The CDR3 is 16 residues long. V lost 7 bases to trimming and J lost 10 bases, with 23 bases between them.

This clonotype was seen just once. The rearrangement links TRBV11-3 to TRBJ2-7, with 9 nucleotides matching TRBD1. From germline, CDR1 is SGHNT and CDR2 YENEEA. There are 15 residues in the CDR3. The V gene end was trimmed by 5 bases and the J gene end by 0 bases; junction bases not matched to a gene: 5. CDR3 sequence: CASSQGQGTSYEQYF. DNA of the CDR3: TGTGCCAGCAGCCAAGGACAGGGGACCTCCTACGAGCAGTACTTC.

The V gene is TRBV3-1, the J gene TRBJ2-3; 8 bases match TRBD2. After removal of 0 bases from V and 4 bases from J, the junction contained 9 bases not matched to a gene. The CDR3 consists of 17 residues. Per germline, CDR1 LGHDT and CDR2 YNNKEL (reference sequence). CDR3 sequence reads: CASSQDRSSGAADTQYF. The CDR3 DNA reads TGTGCCAGCAGCCAAGATCGGAGTAGCGGGGCGGCAGATACGCAGTATTTT.

This clonotype turned up a few times. The chain has TRBV11-1 and TRBJ1-2; D is unclear. The CDR3 contains 15 residues. Per the germline V gene, CDR1 is SGHAT and CDR2 is FQDESV (reference sequence). V lost 3 bases and J 4 bases, leaving 15 bases between the germline ends. DNA of the CDR3: TGTGCCAGCAGCTTCGACGCCTCGGCGGGCTATGGCTACACCTTC. Residues: CASSFDASAGYGYTF.

The sample holds a few counts of this clonotype. The V call is TRBV12-3 or TRBV12-4, the J call TRBJ1-1, with a possible D match to TRBD1 (5 bases). The V and J ends lost 5 bases and 3 bases respectively, with 22 bases between them. This CDR3 is 17 amino acids long. CDR3 DNA: TGTGCCAGCAGTCACCTCGGAGGGGCCGTCTCCTACACTGAAGCTTTCTTT. Translated, it gives CASSHLGGAVSYTEAFF.

With regard to this clonotype: Sequence at one end of the junction differs from germline and may be a read error. V gene TRBV5-1 combines with J gene TRBJ2-3, with D perhaps matching TRBD1 (6 bases). The CDR3 totals 14 residues. Germline CDR1 is SGHRS and CDR2 is YFSETQ. The CDR3 DNA follows: TGCGCCGGCAGCCTAAACAGGGAACCAGATACGCAGTATTTT. Its translation: CAGSLNREPDTQYF.

This clonotype has just a few counts. The chain employs TRBV6-6 and TRBJ1-1; D not certain. Germline V gives CDR1 MNHNY, CDR2 SVGAGI (reference sequence). The V and J ends lost 7 bases and 5 bases respectively, with 14 bases between them. The CDR3 is made up of 13 amino acids. As DNA, the CDR3 is TGTGCCAGCACCAACGTGGGTGGGACTGAAGCTTTCTTT. Residues: CASTNVGGTEAFF.

This clonotype was seen many times. CDR3 residues: CSARGGTSLVDTQYF. In DNA, the CDR3 is TGCAGTGCTAGAGGGGGGACTAGTCTTGTAGATACGCAGTATTTT. The chain has TRBV20-1 and TRBJ2-3; 8 bases are a match to TRBD2. The CDR3 has 15 residues. From germline, CDR1 is DFQATT and CDR2 SNEGSKA (reference sequence). With 1 base clipped from V and 5 bases from J, the junction kept 8 bases outside the gene matches.

The chain uses TRBV12-3 or TRBV12-4 and TRBJ2-2, with D perhaps TRBD1 or TRBD2 (5 bases each). V was cut by 5 bases and J by 1 base, with 11 bases left in between. The CDR3 sequence is 15 residues long. Written as DNA, the CDR3 is TGTGCCAGCAGTCCAGGGACGAGGAACACCGGGGAGCTGTTTTTT. This translates into CASSPGTRNTGELFF.

The V call is TRBV20-1, the J call TRBJ1-4, with D tentatively TRBD1 (6 bases). The CDR3 totals 14 residues. The V gene's germline CDR1 is DFQATT and CDR2 SNEGSKA (reference sequence). Trimming stripped 0 bases from V and 4 bases from J, with 9 bases between. The CDR3 bases are TGCAGTGCTAGAGATGGCAGGGGTAATGAAAAACTGTTTTTT. It yields the protein CSARDGRGNEKLFF.

This rearrangement joins TRBV4-3 to TRBJ2-1; D possibly uses TRBD1 or TRBD2 (5 bases each). CDR1 and CDR2 from the germline V gene are LGHNA and YSLEER. The CDR3 spans 15 residues. V lost 0 bases to trimming and J lost 5 bases, with 11 bases between them. This CDR3 reads CASSQEGTENNEQFF. Written as DNA, the CDR3 is TGCGCCAGCAGCCAAGAGGGGACGGAGAACAATGAGCAGTTCTTC.

V gene TRBV28 combines with J gene TRBJ2-7, with 8 bases matching TRBD2. With V trimmed by 6 bases and J by 5 bases, 12 bases remained unmatched. CDR1 and CDR2 from the germline V gene are MDHEN and SYDVKM. CDR3 length equals 15 residues. The CDR3 reads CASSSGPGLGDEQYF. CDR3 nucleotide sequence: TGTGCCAGCAGCTCGGGGCCGGGACTAGGCGACGAGCAGTACTTC.

The V call is TRBV5-1, the J call TRBJ2-1, with D possibly matching TRBD2 (5 bases). Trimming cost V 0 bases and J 5 bases, with 12 bases left between them. Germline V gene data show CDR1 as SGHRS and CDR2 as YFSETQ. The CDR3 has 15 amino acids. The CDR3 sequence is CASSLDSGSDNEQFF. The CDR3 nucleotides are TGCGCCAGCAGCTTGGACTCCGGTAGCGACAATGAGCAGTTCTTC.

This clonotype was seen a handful of times. V is TRBV20-1 and J is TRBJ2-5; possible D gene TRBD1, 6 bases. V was clipped by 5 bases and J by 6 bases, with 16 bases between them. In germline, CDR1 is DFQATT, CDR2 SNEGSKA (reference sequence). CDR3 length: 13 amino acids. CDR3 amino acids: CSALRQGRKTQYF. Written as DNA, the CDR3 is TGCAGTGCTCTACGCCAGGGGAGAAAGACCCAGTACTTC.

As for this clonotype: This sequence may be a read error, since a much larger clone differs from it by one base. The chain uses TRBV7-2 and TRBJ2-2; no firm D call. V lost 4 bases to trimming and J lost 7 bases, with 7 bases between them. The CDR3 totals 12 residues. The germline CDR1 and CDR2 sequences are SGHTA and FQGNSA. As DNA, the CDR3 is TGTGCCAGCAGCTCCTCGGGCGGGGAGCTGTTTTTT. This sequence encodes CASSSSGGELFF.

The chain carries TRBV12-3 or TRBV12-4 and TRBJ1-5, with unresolved D. The germline V and J ends were trimmed by 2 bases and 3 bases, with 11 bases remaining between them. This CDR3 has 15 amino acids. The CDR3, as DNA: TGTGCCAGCAGTTTAAGGGCCCCAAACAATCAGCCCCAGCATTTT. As protein: CASSLRAPNNQPQHF.

This clonotype has just a few counts. The V call is TRBV29-1, the J call TRBJ2-3; D is ambiguous. Germline V CDR1 and CDR2: SQVTM, ANQGSEA. This CDR3 is 14 amino acids long. V shed 8 bases and J shed 1 base, with 16 bases lying between them. The CDR3 is CSTERGLGTDTQYF. Here the CDR3 DNA reads TGCAGCACTGAACGTGGCTTGGGCACAGATACGCAGTATTTT.